The clone carrying this TCR beta chain occurred a few times. The antigen is unknown. TCR beta VDJ and CDR3 were profiled, and genomic DNA was the template. From the reads, TCRdb called clonotypes with MiXCR, one entry per CDR3 protein. The table has approximately 200,000 distinct CDR3 sequences, roughly half seen once; the top ten hold roughly 15%. This entry belongs to a study of CD8+CD57+ T cells in acquired aplastic anemia. About the study: DNA recovered from sorted CD4+ and CD8+ cells had a mean of approximately 3.5 ug.

Whole-study results and caveats: Shared by patients and controls, 25 to 30 CD8+ CDR3s were abundant in patients.

This TCR came from a human donor in good health, serving as a control. Sequenced: sorted CD4+, CD8+, or CD8+CD57+ T cells (not recorded which) from PBMCs.

The CDR3 coding sequence is TGTGCCAGCAGTGACGGGACAGGGCACTACGAGCAGTACTTC. It encodes CASSDGTGHYEQYF. The V call is TRBV7-8, the J call TRBJ2-7; 9 bases are shared with TRBD1. This CDR3 comprises 14 residues. V gave up 6 bases and J gave up 3 bases; unmatched junction bases: 6. Germline V gives CDR1 SGHVS, CDR2 FQNEAQ.